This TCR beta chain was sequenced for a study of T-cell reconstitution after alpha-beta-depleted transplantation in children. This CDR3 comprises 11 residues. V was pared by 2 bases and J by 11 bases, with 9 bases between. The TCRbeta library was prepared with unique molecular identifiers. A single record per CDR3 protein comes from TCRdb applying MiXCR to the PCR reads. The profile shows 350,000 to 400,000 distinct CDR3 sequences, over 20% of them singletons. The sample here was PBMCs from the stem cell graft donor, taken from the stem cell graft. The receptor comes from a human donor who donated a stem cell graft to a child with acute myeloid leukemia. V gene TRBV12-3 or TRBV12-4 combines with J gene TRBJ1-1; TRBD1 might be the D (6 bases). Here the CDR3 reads CASSLRGNAFF. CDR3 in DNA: TGTGCCAGCAGTTTAAGGGGGAACGCTTTCTTT.